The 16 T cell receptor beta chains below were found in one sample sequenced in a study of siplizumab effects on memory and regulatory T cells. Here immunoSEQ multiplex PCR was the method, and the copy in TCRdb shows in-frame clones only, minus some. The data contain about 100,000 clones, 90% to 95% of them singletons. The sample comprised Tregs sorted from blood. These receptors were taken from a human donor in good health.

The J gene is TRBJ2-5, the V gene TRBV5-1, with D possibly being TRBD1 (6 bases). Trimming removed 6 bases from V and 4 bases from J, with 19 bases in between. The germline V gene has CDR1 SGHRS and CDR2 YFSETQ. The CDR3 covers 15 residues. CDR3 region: CASIPGWGLRETQYF. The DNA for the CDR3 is TGCGCCAGCATCCCCGGGTGGGGGCTTCGAGAGACCCAGTACTTC.

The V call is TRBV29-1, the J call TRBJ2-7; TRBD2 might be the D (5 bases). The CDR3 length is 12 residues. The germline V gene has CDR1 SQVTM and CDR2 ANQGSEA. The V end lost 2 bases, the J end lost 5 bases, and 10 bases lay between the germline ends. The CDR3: CSVERTSNEQYF. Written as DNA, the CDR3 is TGCAGCGTTGAACGCACTAGTAACGAGCAGTACTTC.

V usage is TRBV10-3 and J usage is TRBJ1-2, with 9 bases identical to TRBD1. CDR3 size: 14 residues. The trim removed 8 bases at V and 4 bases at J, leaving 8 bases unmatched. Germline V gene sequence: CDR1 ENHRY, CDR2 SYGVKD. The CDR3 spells CAIANRGRSYGYTF. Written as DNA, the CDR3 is TGTGCCATCGCAAACAGGGGGCGATCCTATGGCTACACCTTC.

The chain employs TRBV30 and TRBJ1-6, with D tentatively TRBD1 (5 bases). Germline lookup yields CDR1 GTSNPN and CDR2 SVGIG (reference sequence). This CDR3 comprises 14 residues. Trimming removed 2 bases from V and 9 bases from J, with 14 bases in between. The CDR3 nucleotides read TGTGCCTGGAGTTCCAGGGCACCGGGTTCACCCCTCCACTTT. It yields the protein CAWSSRAPGSPLHF.

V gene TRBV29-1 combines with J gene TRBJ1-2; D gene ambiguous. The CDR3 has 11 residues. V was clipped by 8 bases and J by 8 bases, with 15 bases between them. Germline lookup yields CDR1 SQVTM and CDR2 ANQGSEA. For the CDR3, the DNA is TGCAGCTCCGGCGGCGTTGAGGGCTACACCTTC. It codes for CSSGGVEGYTF.

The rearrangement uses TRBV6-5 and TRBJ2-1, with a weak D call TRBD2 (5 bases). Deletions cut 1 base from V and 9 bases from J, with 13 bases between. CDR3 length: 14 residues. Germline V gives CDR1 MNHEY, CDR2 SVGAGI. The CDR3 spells CASSYLAPAGEQFF. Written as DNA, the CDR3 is TGTGCCAGCAGTTACTTGGCCCCGGCGGGTGAGCAGTTCTTC.

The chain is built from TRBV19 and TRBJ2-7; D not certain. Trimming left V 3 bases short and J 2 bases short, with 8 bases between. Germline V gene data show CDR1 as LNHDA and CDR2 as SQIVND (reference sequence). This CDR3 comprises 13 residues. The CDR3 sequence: CASSITTTYEQYF. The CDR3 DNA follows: TGTGCCAGTAGTATCACCACGACCTACGAGCAGTACTTC.

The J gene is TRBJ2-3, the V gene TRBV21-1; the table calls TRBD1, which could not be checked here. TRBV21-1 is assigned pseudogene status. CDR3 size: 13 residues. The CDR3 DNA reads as TGTGCCACCCAATTGGACAGGGGAGATACGCAGTATTTT. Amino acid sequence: CATQLDRGDTQYF.

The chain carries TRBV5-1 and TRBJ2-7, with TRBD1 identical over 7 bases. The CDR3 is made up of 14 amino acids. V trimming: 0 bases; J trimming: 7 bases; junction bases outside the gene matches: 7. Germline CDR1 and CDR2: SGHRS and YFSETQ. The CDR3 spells CASSLEGARREQYF. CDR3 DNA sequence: TGCGCCAGCAGCTTGGAGGGGGCGCGTAGGGAGCAGTACTTC.

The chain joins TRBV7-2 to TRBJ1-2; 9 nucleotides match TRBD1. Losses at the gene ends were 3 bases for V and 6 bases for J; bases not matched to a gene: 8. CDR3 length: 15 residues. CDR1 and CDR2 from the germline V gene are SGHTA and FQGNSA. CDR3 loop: CASSLGQGSLHGYTF. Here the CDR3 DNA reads TGTGCCAGCAGCTTGGGACAGGGTTCCCTCCATGGCTACACCTTC.

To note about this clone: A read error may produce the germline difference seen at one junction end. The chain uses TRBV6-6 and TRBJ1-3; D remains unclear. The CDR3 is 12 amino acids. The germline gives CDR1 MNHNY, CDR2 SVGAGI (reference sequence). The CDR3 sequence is CASSNSGNTIYF. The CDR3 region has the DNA TGTGCCAGCAGTAACTCTGGAAACACCATATATTTT.

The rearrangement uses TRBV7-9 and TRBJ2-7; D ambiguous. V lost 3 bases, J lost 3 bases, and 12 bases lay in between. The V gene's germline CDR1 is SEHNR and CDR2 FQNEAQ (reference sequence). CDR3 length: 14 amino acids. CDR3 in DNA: TGTGCCAGCAGCTTGAATTCCAACAGCTACGAGCAGTACTTC. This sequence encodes CASSLNSNSYEQYF.

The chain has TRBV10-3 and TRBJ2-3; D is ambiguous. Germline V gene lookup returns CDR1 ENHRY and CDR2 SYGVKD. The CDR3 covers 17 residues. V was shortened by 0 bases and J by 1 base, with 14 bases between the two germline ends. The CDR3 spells CAISESISEFGTDTQYF. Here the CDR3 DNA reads TGTGCCATCAGTGAGTCGATCAGCGAATTTGGCACAGATACGCAGTATTTT.

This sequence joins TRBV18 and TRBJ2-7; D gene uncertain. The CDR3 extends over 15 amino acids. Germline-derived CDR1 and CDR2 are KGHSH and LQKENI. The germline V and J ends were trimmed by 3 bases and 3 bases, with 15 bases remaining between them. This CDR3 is CASSPTSVLNYEQYF. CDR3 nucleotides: TGTGCCAGCTCACCGACGAGCGTGTTAAACTACGAGCAGTACTTC.

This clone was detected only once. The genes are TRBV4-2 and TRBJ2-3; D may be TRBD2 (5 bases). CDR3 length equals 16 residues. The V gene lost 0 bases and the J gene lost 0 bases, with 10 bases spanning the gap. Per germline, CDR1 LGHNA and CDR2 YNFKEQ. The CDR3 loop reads CASSQEPGVSTDTQYF. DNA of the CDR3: TGTGCCAGCAGCCAAGAACCCGGGGTTAGCACAGATACGCAGTATTTT.

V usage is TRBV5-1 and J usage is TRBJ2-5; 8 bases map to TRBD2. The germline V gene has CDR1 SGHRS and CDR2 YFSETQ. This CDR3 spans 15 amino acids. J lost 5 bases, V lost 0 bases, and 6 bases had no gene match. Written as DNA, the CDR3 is TGCGCCAGCAGCTTGGTGCGGCGGGGGGTGGAGACCCAGTACTTC. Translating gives CASSLVRRGVETQYF.